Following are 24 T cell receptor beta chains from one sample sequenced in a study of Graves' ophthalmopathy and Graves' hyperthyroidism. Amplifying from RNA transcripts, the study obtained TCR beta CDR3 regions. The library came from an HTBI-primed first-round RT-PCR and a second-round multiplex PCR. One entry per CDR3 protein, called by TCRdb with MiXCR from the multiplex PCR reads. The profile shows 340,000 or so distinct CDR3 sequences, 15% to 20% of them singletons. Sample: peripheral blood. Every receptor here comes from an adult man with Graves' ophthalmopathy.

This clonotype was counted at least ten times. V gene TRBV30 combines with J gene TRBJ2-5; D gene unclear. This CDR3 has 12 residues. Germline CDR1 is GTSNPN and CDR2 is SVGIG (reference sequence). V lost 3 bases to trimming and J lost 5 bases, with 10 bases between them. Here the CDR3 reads CAWRSTRETQYF. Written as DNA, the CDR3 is TGTGCCTGGAGGAGCACACGGGAGACCCAGTACTTC. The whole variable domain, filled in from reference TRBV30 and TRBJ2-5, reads SQTIHQWPATLVQPVGSPLSLECTVEGTSNPNLYWYRQAAGRGLQLLFYSVGIGQISSEVPQNLSASRPQDRQFILSSKKLLLSDSGFYLCAWRSTRETQYFGPGTRLLVL.

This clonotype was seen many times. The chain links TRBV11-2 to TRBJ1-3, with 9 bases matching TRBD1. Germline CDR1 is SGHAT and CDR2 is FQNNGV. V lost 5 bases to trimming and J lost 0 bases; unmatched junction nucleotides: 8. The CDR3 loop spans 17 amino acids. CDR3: CASSPGTGRPSGNTIYF. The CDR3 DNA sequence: TGTGCCAGCAGCCCCGGGACAGGGCGCCCCTCTGGAAACACCATATATTTT.

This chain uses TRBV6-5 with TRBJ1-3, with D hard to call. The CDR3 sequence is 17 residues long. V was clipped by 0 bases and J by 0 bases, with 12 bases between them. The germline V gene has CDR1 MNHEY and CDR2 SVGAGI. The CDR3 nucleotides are TGTGCCAGCAGTTACTCATCCAAGCTATCCTCTGGAAACACCATATATTTT. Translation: CASSYSSKLSSGNTIYF.

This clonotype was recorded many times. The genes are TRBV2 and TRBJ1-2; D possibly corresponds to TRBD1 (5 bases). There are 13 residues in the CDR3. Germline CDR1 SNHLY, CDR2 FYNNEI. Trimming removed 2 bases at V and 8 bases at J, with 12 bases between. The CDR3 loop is CASSEWQGGGYTF. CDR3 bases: TGTGCCAGCAGTGAATGGCAGGGAGGCGGCTACACCTTC.

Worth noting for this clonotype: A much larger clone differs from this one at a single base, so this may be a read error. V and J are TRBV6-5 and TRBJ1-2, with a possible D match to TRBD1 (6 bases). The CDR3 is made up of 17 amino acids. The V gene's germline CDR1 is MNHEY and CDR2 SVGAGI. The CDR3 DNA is TGTTCCAGCAGTTACTCCCCGACAGGCTACGATAACTATGGCTACACCTTC. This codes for CSSSYSPTGYDNYGYTF.

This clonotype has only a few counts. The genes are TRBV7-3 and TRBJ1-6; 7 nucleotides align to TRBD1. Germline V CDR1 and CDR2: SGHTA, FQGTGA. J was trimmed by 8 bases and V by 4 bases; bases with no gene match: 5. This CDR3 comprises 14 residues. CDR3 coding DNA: TGTGCCAGCAGCTCGACAGGGATCGATTCACCCCTCCACTTT. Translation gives CASSSTGIDSPLHF.

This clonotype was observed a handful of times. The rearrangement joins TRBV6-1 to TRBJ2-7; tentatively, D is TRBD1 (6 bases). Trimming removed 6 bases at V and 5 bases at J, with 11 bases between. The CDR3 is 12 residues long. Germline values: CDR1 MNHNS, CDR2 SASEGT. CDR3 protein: CASRQGLHEQYF. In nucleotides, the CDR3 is TGTGCCAGCAGACAGGGTCTCCACGAGCAGTACTTC.

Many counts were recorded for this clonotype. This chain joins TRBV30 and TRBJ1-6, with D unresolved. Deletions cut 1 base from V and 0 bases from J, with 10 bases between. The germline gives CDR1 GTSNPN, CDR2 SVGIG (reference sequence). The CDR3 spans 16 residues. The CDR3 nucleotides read TGTGCCTGGAGTGCAAGAAGAAGCTCCTATAATTCACCCCTCCACTTT. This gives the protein CAWSARRSSYNSPLHF.

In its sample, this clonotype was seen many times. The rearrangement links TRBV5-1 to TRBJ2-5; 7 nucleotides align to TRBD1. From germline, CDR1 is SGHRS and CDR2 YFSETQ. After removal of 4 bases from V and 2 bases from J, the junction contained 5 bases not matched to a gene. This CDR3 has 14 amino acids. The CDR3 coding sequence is TGCGCCAGCAGCGGCCGGGACAGTCAAGAGACCCAGTACTTC. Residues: CASSGRDSQETQYF. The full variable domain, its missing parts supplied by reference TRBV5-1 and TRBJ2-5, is KAGVTQTPRYLIKTRGQQVTLSCSPISGHRSVSWYQQTPGQGLQFLFEYFSETQRNKGNFPGRFSGRQFSNSRSEMNVSTLELGDSALYLCASSGRDSQETQYFGPGTRLLVL.

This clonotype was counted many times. The CDR3, as DNA: TGTGCCAGCAGCCCCCCCGACAGACAAGAGACCCAGTACTTC. Translated: CASSPPDRQETQYF. The V and J genes are TRBV7-3 and TRBJ2-5; TRBD1 might be the D (5 bases). The CDR3 has 14 amino acids. Trimming cost V 5 bases and J 2 bases, with 12 bases left between them. Germline loops: CDR1 SGHTA, CDR2 FQGTGA.

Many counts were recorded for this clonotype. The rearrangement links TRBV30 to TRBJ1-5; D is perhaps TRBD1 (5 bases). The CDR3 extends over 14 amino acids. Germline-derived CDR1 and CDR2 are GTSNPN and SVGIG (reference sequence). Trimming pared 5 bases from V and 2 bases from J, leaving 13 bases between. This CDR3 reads CAWQLGGGNQPQHF. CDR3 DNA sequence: TGTGCCTGGCAGCTGGGAGGGGGCAATCAGCCCCAGCATTTT.

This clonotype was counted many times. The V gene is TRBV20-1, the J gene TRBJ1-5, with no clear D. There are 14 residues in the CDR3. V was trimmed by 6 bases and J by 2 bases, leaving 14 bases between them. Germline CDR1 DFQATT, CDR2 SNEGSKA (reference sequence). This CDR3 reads CSASMGTGNQPQHF. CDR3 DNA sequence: TGCAGTGCCTCCATGGGAACGGGCAATCAGCCCCAGCATTTT.

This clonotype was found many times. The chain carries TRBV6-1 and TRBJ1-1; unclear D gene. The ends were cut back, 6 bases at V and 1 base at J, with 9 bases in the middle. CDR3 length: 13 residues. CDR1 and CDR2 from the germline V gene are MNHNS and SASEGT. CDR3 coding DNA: TGTGCCAGCAGAAGAAGTCCGAACACTGAAGCTTTCTTT. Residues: CASRRSPNTEAFF.

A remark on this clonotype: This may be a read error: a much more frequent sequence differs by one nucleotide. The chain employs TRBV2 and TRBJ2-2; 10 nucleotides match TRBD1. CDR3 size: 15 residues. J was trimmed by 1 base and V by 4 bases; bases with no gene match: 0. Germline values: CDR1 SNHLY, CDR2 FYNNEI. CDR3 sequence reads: CASSGDRGNTGELFF. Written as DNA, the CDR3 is TGTGCCAGCAGTGGGGACAGGGGGAACACCGGGGAGCTGTTTTTT.

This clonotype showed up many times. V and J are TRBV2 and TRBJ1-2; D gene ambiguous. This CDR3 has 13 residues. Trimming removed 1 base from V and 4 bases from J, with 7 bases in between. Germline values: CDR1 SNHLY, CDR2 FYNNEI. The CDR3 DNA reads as TGTGCCAGCAGTGAAGATTTGGCCTATGGCTACACCTTC. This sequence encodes CASSEDLAYGYTF.

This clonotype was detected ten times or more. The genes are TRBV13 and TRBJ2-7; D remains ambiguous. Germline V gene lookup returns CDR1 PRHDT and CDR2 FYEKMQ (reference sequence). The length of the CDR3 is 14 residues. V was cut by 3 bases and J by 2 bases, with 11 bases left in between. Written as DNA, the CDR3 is TGTGCCAGCAGCTTGAAACAGCAGGCCTACGAGCAGTACTTC. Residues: CASSLKQQAYEQYF.

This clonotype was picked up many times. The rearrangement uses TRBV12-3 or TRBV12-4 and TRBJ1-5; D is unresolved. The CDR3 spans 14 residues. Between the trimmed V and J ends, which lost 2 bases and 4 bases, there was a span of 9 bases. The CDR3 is CASSLSVTNQPQHF. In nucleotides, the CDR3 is TGTGCCAGCAGTTTATCAGTAACGAATCAGCCCCAGCATTTT.

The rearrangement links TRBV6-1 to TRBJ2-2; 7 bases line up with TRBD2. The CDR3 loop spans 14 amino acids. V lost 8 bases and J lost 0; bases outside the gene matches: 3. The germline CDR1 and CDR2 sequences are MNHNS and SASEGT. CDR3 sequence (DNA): TGTGCCAGCGGGAGGGGCGCGAACACCGGGGAGCTGTTTTTT. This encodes CASGRGANTGELFF.

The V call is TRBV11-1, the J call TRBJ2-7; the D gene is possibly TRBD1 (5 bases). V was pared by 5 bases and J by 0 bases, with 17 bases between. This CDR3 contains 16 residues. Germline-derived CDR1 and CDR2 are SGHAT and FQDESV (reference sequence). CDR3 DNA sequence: TGTGCCAGCAGCCTGACAGAAAGATTGAGCTCCTACGAGCAGTACTTC. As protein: CASSLTERLSSYEQYF.

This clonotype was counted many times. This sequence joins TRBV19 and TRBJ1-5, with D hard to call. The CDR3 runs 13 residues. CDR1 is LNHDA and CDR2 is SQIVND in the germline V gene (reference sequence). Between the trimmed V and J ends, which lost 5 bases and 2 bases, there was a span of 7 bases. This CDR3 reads CASSSKGNQPQHF. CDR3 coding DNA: TGTGCCAGTAGTTCGAAGGGCAATCAGCCCCAGCATTTT.

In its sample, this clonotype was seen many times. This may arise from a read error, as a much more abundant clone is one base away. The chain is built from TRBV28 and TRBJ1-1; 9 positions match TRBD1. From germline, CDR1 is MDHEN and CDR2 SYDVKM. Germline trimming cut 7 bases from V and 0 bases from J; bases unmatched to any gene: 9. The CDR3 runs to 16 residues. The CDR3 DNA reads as TGTGCCAGCATTCGAGGGACAGGGCTCTTGAACACTGAAGCTTTCTTT. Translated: CASIRGTGLLNTEAFF. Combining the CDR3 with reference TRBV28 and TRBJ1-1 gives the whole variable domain DVKVTQSSRYLVKRTGEKVFLECVQDMDHENMFWYRQDPGLGLRLIYFSYDVKMKEKGDIPEGYSVSREKKERFSLILESASTNQTSMYLCASIRGTGLLNTEAFFGQGTRLTVV.

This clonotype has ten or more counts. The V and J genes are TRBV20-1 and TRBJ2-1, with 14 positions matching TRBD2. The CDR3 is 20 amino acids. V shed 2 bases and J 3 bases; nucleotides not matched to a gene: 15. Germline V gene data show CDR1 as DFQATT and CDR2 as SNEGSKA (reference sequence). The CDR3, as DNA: TGCAGTGCTAGACCCCTTTTGGGGACTAGCGGGAGTTCCCTCTACAATGAGCAGTTCTTC. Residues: CSARPLLGTSGSSLYNEQFF.

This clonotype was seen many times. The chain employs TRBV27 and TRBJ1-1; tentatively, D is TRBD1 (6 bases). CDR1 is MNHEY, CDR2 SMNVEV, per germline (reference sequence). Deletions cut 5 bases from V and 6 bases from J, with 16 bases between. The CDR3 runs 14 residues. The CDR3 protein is CASSPQGWSAEAFF. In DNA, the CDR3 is TGTGCCAGCAGTCCACAGGGTTGGTCTGCTGAAGCTTTCTTT.

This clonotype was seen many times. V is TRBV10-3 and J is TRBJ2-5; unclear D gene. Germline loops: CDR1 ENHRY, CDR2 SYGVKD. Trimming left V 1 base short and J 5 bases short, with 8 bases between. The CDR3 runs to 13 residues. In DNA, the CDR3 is TGTGCCATCAGTGAGTTCCTGGTGGAGACCCAGTACTTC. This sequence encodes CAISEFLVETQYF.